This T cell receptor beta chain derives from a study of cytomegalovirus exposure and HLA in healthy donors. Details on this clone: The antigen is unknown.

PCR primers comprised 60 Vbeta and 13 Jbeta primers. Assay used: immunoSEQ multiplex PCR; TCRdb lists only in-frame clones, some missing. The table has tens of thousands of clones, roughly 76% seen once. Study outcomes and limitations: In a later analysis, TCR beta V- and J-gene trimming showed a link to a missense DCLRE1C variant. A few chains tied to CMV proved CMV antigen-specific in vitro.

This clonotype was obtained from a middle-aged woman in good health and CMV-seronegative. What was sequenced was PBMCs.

CDR3 in DNA: TGTGCCTGGAGTCGGGGGGGAGGAGAGACCCAGTACTTC. Amino acids: CAWSRGGGETQYF. The chain recombines TRBV30 with TRBJ2-5, with 8 bases that match TRBD2. CDR1 is GTSNPN, CDR2 SVGIG, per germline (reference sequence). The trim removed 2 bases at V and 4 bases at J, leaving 3 bases unmatched. The CDR3 consists of 13 residues.